One sample yielded the 14 T cell receptor beta chains listed below, sequenced in a study of liver allograft versus peripheral blood T cells. Study at large: Peripheral blood of the recipients supplied T cell receptor repertoires that were compared with those in transplanted livers.

MiXCR was run by TCRdb on the reads, yielding one entry per CDR3 protein. This table has several thousand distinct CDR3 sequences, 16% appearing once. These TCRs come from a human patient who had a liver transplant. The graft donor may be the source of some T cells.

By proportion, this clonotype is medium-sized (0.01 to 0.1%). This chain connects TRBV5-6 to TRBJ1-2; D remains unclear. This CDR3 has 14 residues. Germline loops: CDR1 SGHDT, CDR2 YYEEEE. Trimming removed 2 bases at V and 5 bases at J, with 13 bases between. CDR3 sequence: CASSFGRAVYGYTF. CDR3 DNA: TGTGCCAGCAGCTTCGGTAGGGCGGTGTATGGCTACACCTTC.

This clonotype is medium-sized. The chain employs TRBV7-9 and TRBJ1-5; D is undetermined. V lost 6 bases to trimming and J lost 6 bases, with 9 bases between them. The CDR3 length is 12 residues. Germline CDR1 SEHNR, CDR2 FQNEAQ (reference sequence). The CDR3 sequence is CASSREGQPQHF. The CDR3, as DNA: TGTGCCAGCAGTCGTGAGGGTCAGCCCCAGCATTTT.

This sequence joins TRBV3-1 and TRBJ2-7; D gene ambiguous. V was shortened by 1 base and J by 1 base, with 20 bases between the two germline ends. The CDR3 spans 18 residues. Germline V gene sequence: CDR1 LGHDT, CDR2 YNNKEL (reference sequence). The CDR3 loop is CASSQGSNWAATSYEQYF. The CDR3 DNA sequence: TGTGCCAGCAGCCAAGGTTCTAATTGGGCCGCCACTTCCTACGAGCAGTACTTC.

The J gene is TRBJ2-6, the V gene TRBV10-3; TRBD1 aligns across 8 bases. The J segment lost 4 bases and the V segment lost 2 bases, leaving 10 bases of the junction unmatched. CDR1 and CDR2 (germline): ENHRY, SYGVKD. The CDR3 sequence is 18 residues long. CDR3 sequence (DNA): TGTGCCATCAGTGAGGCAACCAGGACAGGGACAGGGGCCAACGTCCTGACTTTC. Residues: CAISEATRTGTGANVLTF.

V usage is TRBV12-3 or TRBV12-4 and J usage is TRBJ1-5; D gene ambiguous. The length of the CDR3 is 15 residues. V gave up 1 base and J gave up 2 bases, with 9 bases separating them. CDR3 protein: CASSLGAGGNQPQHF. DNA of the CDR3: TGTGCCAGCAGTTTAGGGGCTGGGGGCAATCAGCCCCAGCATTTT.

This clonotype is termed medium-sized. The chain joins TRBV12-5 to TRBJ1-1, with D tentatively TRBD1 (5 bases). The CDR3 runs 14 residues. Trimming took 5 bases from V and 1 from J, leaving 11 bases between them. Germline CDR1 is LGHNT and CDR2 is FRNRAP. The CDR3 DNA follows: TGTGCTAGTGGTCTGGGACCGAGGAACACTGAAGCTTTCTTT. It specifies CASGLGPRNTEAFF.

Relative to its sample, this clonotype is medium-sized (0.01 to 0.1%). J is TRBJ1-5 and V is TRBV19; the match to TRBD1 covers 9 bases. This CDR3 spans 16 amino acids. V lost 3 bases and J lost 0; bases outside the gene matches: 3. Germline V CDR1 and CDR2: LNHDA, SQIVND (reference sequence). The CDR3 nucleotides read TGTGCCAGTAGTATGGGGACAGGGTATAGCAATCAGCCCCAGCATTTT. Amino acid sequence: CASSMGTGYSNQPQHF.

As for this clonotype: At one end, the junction sequence differs from germline, possibly due to a read error. The CDR3 here is CSARVAGSYNEQFF. CDR3 nucleotides: TGCAGTGCAAGAGTAGCGGGGTCCTACAATGAGCAGTTCTTC. The chain is built from TRBV20-1 and TRBJ2-1, with 8 bases fitting TRBD2. The CDR3 covers 14 residues. The germline CDR1 and CDR2 sequences are DFQATT and SNEGSKA (reference sequence).

In its sample, this clonotype is medium-sized. This chain joins TRBV10-3 and TRBJ2-6, with TRBD2 matching over 7 bases. With V trimmed by 8 bases and J by 2 bases, 9 bases remained unmatched. CDR3 length: 16 amino acids. In germline, CDR1 is ENHRY, CDR2 SYGVKD. The CDR3 loop is CAIGTQGGAGANVLTF. DNA for the CDR3: TGTGCCATCGGGACCCAGGGAGGGGCTGGGGCCAACGTCCTGACTTTC.

This clonotype has at least ten counts. The genes are TRBV20-1 and TRBJ1-1; D ambiguous. Germline CDR1 is DFQATT and CDR2 is SNEGSKA (reference sequence). The CDR3 has 12 residues. Trimming stripped 3 bases from V and 10 bases from J, with 15 bases between. The CDR3 nucleotides are TGCAGTGCTAGGATGCCAGTGAATAGAGCTTTCTTT. It is translated as CSARMPVNRAFF.

The chain is built from TRBV6-5 and TRBJ2-2, with 11 bases that match TRBD2. The CDR3 runs to 16 residues. Germline V gene lookup returns CDR1 MNHEY and CDR2 SVGAGI. J gave up 2 bases and V 6 bases, and 5 bases lay outside the gene matches. CDR3 residues: CASRYSGGANTGELFF. The CDR3 DNA reads TGTGCCAGCAGATATAGCGGGGGGGCAAACACCGGGGAGCTGTTTTTT.

The CDR3 DNA sequence: TGTGCCAGCAGTGAATTTCCAGAGAGCTATGGCTACACCTTC. It encodes CASSEFPESYGYTF. This chain links TRBV25-1 with TRBJ1-2, with D uncertain. V was trimmed by 1 base and J by 4 bases, leaving 10 bases between them. CDR1 and CDR2 (germline): MGHDK, SYGVNS. The CDR3 extends over 14 amino acids.

This clonotype has only one observation. V is TRBV5-1 and J is TRBJ1-3, with TRBD1 matching 7 bases. The CDR3 totals 14 residues. With 5 bases clipped from V and 4 bases from J, the junction kept 6 bases outside the gene matches. The germline gives CDR1 SGHRS, CDR2 YFSETQ. The CDR3 region is CASRLTGSGNTIYF. The CDR3 DNA reads TGCGCCAGCAGGTTGACAGGGAGCGGAAACACCATATATTTT.

By frequency in the sample, this clonotype is medium-sized. The DNA of the CDR3 is TGTGCCAGTAGTACCCTAAAAAGGTCACGGACGGAGATGAACACTGAAGCTTTCTTT. Its translation is CASSTLKRSRTEMNTEAFF. The chain links TRBV19 to TRBJ1-1; D unclear. The CDR3 contains 19 residues. V lost 4 bases and J 0 bases, leaving 24 bases between the germline ends. Germline V CDR1 and CDR2: LNHDA, SQIVND (reference sequence).